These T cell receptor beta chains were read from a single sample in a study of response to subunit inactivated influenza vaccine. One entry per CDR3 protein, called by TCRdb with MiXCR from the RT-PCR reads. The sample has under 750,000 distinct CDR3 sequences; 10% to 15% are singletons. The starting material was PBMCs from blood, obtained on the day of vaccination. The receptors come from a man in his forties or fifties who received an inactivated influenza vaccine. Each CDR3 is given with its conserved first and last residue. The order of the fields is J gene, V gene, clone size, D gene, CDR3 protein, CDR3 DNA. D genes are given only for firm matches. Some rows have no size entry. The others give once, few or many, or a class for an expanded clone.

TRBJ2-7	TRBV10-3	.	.	CAISDLSGLGGVEQYF	TGTGCCATCAGTGATCTGTCGGGATTGGGGGGTGTCGAGCAGTACTTC
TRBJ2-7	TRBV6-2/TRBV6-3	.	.	CASTLSPRVHEQYF	TGTGCCAGCACGTTATCCCCCAGGGTCCACGAGCAGTACTTC
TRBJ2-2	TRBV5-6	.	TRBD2	CASSIFTGGLAGRTGELFF	TGTGCCAGCAGCATATTCACGGGTGGACTAGCGGGGAGGACCGGGGAGCTGTTTTTT
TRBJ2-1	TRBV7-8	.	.	CASSSPSSLGYNEQFF	TGTGCCAGCAGCTCCCCGTCCAGCCTAGGCTACAATGAGCAGTTCTTC
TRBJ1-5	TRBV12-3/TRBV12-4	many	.	CASSSAMTDNQPQHF	TGTGCCAGCAGTTCGGCCATGACAGATAATCAGCCCCAGCATTTT
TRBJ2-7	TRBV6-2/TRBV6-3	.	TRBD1	CASYPGQGLSFSYEQYF	TGTGCCAGCTATCCGGGACAGGGCCTCTCCTTCTCCTACGAGCAGTACTTC
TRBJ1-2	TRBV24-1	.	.	CATSDSPTGYTF	TGTGCCACCAGTGATTCTCCTACGGGCTACACCTTC
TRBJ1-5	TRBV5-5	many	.	CASSSMAGDSNQPQHF	TGTGCCAGCAGCTCCATGGCGGGGGATAGCAATCAGCCCCAGCATTTT
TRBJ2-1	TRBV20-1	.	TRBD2	CSAIPGLINEQFF	TGCAGTGCAATCCCGGGACTAATAAATGAGCAGTTCTTC
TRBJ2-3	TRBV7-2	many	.	CASSSQLFYDMDTQYF	TGTGCCAGCAGCTCGCAGCTTTTTTACGACATGGATACGCAGTATTTT
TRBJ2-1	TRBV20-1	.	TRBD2	CSARPSGAGAYNEQFF	TGCAGTGCTAGACCATCCGGGGCGGGGGCCTACAATGAGCAGTTCTTC
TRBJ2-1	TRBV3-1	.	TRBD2	CASSSLLAGVAYEQFF	TGTGCCAGCAGCTCACTTCTAGCGGGAGTAGCGTATGAGCAGTTCTTC
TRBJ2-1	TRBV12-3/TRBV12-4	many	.	CASSKRTTTYNEQFF	TGTGCCAGCAGTAAACGGACAACCACCTACAATGAGCAGTTCTTC
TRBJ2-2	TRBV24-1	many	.	CATRPRGTDGELFF	TGTGCCACCAGGCCCCGAGGGACGGACGGGGAGCTGTTTTTT
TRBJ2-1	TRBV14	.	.	CASSRGRDFYNEQFF	TGTGCCAGCAGCCGCGGCCGGGACTTCTACAATGAGCAGTTCTTC
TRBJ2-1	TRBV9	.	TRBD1	CASSVGDSNEQFF	TGTGCCAGCAGCGTAGGGGACAGCAATGAGCAGTTCTTC
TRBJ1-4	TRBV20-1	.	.	CSQQATNEKLFF	TGCAGTCAACAGGCAACTAATGAAAAACTGTTTTTT
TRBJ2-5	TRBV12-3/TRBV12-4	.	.	CASSLYRTPMTQYF	TGTGCCAGCAGTTTATACCGGACTCCTATGACCCAGTACTTC
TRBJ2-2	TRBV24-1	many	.	CATRGAEADTGELFF	TGTGCCACGCGAGGAGCGGAGGCGGACACCGGGGAGCTGTTTTTT
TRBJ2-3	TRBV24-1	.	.	CATSGTLGGTLDTQYF	TGTGCCACCAGTGGGACCCTAGGGGGGACCCTAGATACGCAGTATTTT
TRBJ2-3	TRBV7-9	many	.	CASSLGATDTQYF	TGCGCCAGCAGCTTGGGGGCCACAGATACGCAGTATTTT
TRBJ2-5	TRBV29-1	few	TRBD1	CSVGDRQETQYF	TGCAGCGTAGGGGACAGACAAGAGACCCAGTACTTC
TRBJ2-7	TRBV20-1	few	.	CSARDPQRPYEQYF	TGCAGTGCTAGAGATCCCCAGCGCCCCTACGAGCAGTACTTC
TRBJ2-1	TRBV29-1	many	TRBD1	CSVLTGGLEQFF	TGCAGCGTCCTGACAGGGGGTTTAGAGCAGTTCTTC
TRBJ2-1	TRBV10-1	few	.	CASSEALGVGEQFF	TGCGCCAGCAGTGAGGCTTTGGGGGTCGGGGAGCAGTTCTTC
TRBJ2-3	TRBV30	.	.	CAWALGGTDTQYF	TGTGCCTGGGCCCTCGGAGGCACAGATACGCAGTATTTT
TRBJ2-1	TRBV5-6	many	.	CASSLAGSGYNEQFF	TGTGCCAGCAGCTTGGCGGGTTCTGGGTACAATGAGCAGTTCTTC
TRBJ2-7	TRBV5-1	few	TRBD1	CASSSGTGSREQYF	TGCGCCAGCAGCTCCGGGACAGGGTCCAGGGAGCAGTACTTC
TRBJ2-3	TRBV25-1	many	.	CASSVGFTDTQYF	TGTGCCAGCAGTGTTGGGTTCACAGATACGCAGTATTTT
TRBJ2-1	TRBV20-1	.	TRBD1	CSARDRGVVANNEQFF	TGCAGTGCTCGAGACAGGGGAGTAGTGGCCAACAATGAGCAGTTCTTC
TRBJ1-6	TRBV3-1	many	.	CASSRGRGNSPLHF	TGTGCCAGCAGCCGCGGGAGGGGTAATTCACCCCTCCACTTT
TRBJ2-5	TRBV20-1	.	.	CSARAGPSKKETQYF	TGCAGTGCTAGAGCCGGGCCCTCAAAGAAAGAGACCCAGTACTTC
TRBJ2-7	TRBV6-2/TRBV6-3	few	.	CASSPPAGAYEQYF	TGTGCCAGCAGTCCCCCGGCAGGGGCCTACGAGCAGTACTTC
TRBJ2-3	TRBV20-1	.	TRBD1	CSARVTGGTDTQYF	TGCAGTGCTAGGGTGACAGGGGGCACAGATACGCAGTATTTT
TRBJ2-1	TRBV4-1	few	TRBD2	CASSQLGVQRGALNEQFF	TGCGCCAGCAGCCAACTTGGGGTCCAGCGGGGGGCGTTGAATGAGCAGTTCTTC
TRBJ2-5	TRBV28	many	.	CASSLSRLPRYQETQYF	TGTGCCAGCAGTTTATCCCGACTACCTCGGTACCAAGAGACCCAGTACTTC
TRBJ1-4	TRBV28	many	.	CASSFSQGRGEKLFF	TGTGCCAGCAGTTTTAGTCAGGGGAGAGGTGAAAAACTGTTTTTT
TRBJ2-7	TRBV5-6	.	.	CASSRRGNNEQYF	TGTGCCAGCAGCCGACGGGGTAACAACGAGCAGTACTTC
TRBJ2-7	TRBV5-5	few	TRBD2	CASSTTSGGNLFSYEQYF	TGTGCCAGCAGCACAACTAGCGGGGGGAACTTATTCTCCTACGAGCAGTACTTC
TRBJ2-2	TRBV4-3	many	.	CASSPGVGDTGELFF	TGCGCCAGCAGCCCGGGGGTAGGGGACACCGGGGAGCTGTTTTTT
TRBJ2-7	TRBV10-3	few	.	CAAGPVNEQYF	TGTGCCGCCGGCCCCGTGAACGAGCAGTACTTC